This T cell receptor (beta chain) stems from a study of OX40 agonist ivuxolimab in advanced cancers. Assay: immunoSEQ multiplex PCR; the TCRdb copy retains only in-frame clones and omits some. The table has some 19,000 clones, around 86% seen once. The CDR3 has 13 amino acids. V gave up 3 bases and J gave up 5 bases, with 8 bases separating them. CDR1 and CDR2 (germline): SGHAT, FQDESV (reference sequence). V and J are TRBV11-1 and TRBJ2-1; D may be TRBD2 (5 bases). This material consisted of CD4+ or CD8+ T cells sorted from blood, taken in a trial of the OX40 agonist ivuxolimab. The clonotype originates from an adult with an advanced solid tumor such as melanoma, head and neck, liver or kidney cancer. The CDR3 coding sequence is TGTGCCAGCAGCTTCGACGGGAACAATGAGCAGTTCTTC. Protein: CASSFDGNNEQFF.